This T cell receptor (beta chain) was captured in a study of Graves' ophthalmopathy and Graves' hyperthyroidism. Findings and limits, study-wide: Discriminating ophthalmopathy from stable hyperthyroidism, a 13-signature model attained a sensitivity of 85% to 90% and a specificity of 81.08%.

Deletions cut 8 bases from V and 7 bases from J, with 23 bases between. In germline, CDR1 is SGHVS, CDR2 FQNEAQ. The CDR3 runs 15 residues. CDR3 regions of TCR beta were amplified from RNA transcripts. Scientists carried out first-round RT-PCR using HTBI primers and then a second-round multiplex PCR. TCRdb called the multiplex PCR reads again in MiXCR, with one record for every CDR3 protein. Of under 800,000 distinct CDR3 sequences in the sample, about 24% were seen once. This clonotype has ten or more counts. No antigen is known for it. Sequencing was performed on peripheral blood. The V and J genes are TRBV7-8 and TRBJ2-5, with D possibly called TRBD1 or TRBD2 (5 bases each). The clonotype originates from a woman in her late teens or twenties with stable Graves' hyperthyroidism. Some clones in this sample may be carry-over from other donors' samples. The CDR3 here is CASGPGTYETATQYF. CDR3 in DNA: TGTGCCAGCGGGCCAGGGACCTACGAAACGGCGACCCAGTACTTC.